These 10 T cell receptor beta chains were all obtained from the same sample, sequenced in a study of cytomegalovirus exposure and HLA in healthy donors. Here immunoSEQ multiplex PCR was the method, and the copy in TCRdb shows in-frame clones only, minus some. The sample records roughly 60,000 clones, more than 85% being singletons. The sequenced material came from PBMCs. These receptors all come from a woman younger than 45 in good health and CMV-seronegative.

This CDR3 reads CASSPGTAYNEQFF. The CDR3 DNA reads as TGTGCCAGCAGCCCCGGGACAGCCTACAATGAGCAGTTCTTC. The chain joins TRBV11-2 to TRBJ2-1; 7 bases are shared with TRBD1. The CDR3 is made up of 14 amino acids. Looked up from germline, CDR1 is SGHAT and CDR2 is FQNNGV. V lost 5 bases and J lost 2; bases outside the gene matches: 3.

The V and J genes are TRBV11-2 and TRBJ1-2; 11 nucleotides agree with TRBD1. With 0 bases clipped from V and 8 bases from J, the junction kept 14 bases outside the gene matches. The CDR3 sequence is 18 residues long. Per germline, CDR1 SGHAT and CDR2 FQNNGV. CDR3 region: CASSLESSYGTGGEGYTF. The CDR3 bases are TGTGCCAGCAGCTTAGAATCGTCCTATGGGACAGGGGGTGAGGGCTACACCTTC.

The chain employs TRBV30 and TRBJ2-7, with D possibly being TRBD2 (5 bases). CDR1 and CDR2 (germline): GTSNPN, SVGIG (reference sequence). CDR3 length: 12 residues. V lost 5 bases and J 3 bases, leaving 11 bases between the germline ends. The chain's CDR3 is CAWGESRYEQYF. The CDR3 nucleotides read TGTGCCTGGGGGGAGTCGCGCTACGAGCAGTACTTC.

The CDR3 reads CASSWDRAYNEQFF. CDR3 sequence (DNA): TGCGCCAGCAGTTGGGACAGAGCTTACAATGAGCAGTTCTTC. This rearrangement joins TRBV5-1 to TRBJ2-1, with TRBD1 matching over 7 bases. The germline gives CDR1 SGHRS, CDR2 YFSETQ. The CDR3 length is 14 residues. V dropped 5 bases and J dropped 4; count of bases not matched to a gene: 6.

This clone was detected once. The chain has TRBV4-1 and TRBJ2-7; 7 bases are shared with TRBD1. Germline V gene data show CDR1 as MGHRA and CDR2 as YSYEKL. The V and J ends lost 1 base and 0 bases, in that order; junction bases with no gene match: 9. The CDR3 extends over 17 amino acids. In DNA form, the CDR3 reads TGCGCCAGCAGCCAAGTCCAATCGGGACAGAGCTCCTACGAGCAGTACTTC. It translates to CASSQVQSGQSSYEQYF.

The rearrangement links TRBV27 to TRBJ2-5; D may be TRBD1 (6 bases). Germline CDR1 reads MNHEY; CDR2 reads SMNVEV (reference sequence). V lost 6 bases and J 5 bases, leaving 13 bases between the germline ends. The CDR3 totals 13 residues. CDR3 bases: TGTGCCAGCAGCCGTGGGGGCGGGGAGACCCAGTACTTC. Encoded protein: CASSRGGGETQYF.

The V call is TRBV27, the J call TRBJ2-2, with D uncertain. Looked up from germline, CDR1 is MNHEY and CDR2 is SMNVEV (reference sequence). Trimming removed 5 bases at V and 6 bases at J, with 7 bases between. The CDR3 has 12 amino acids. CDR3 sequence reads: CASSRRPGELFF. In DNA form, the CDR3 reads TGTGCCAGCAGTCGGAGACCCGGGGAGCTGTTTTTT.

This chain uses TRBV9 with TRBJ2-1; 12 bases agree with TRBD2. The CDR3 has 16 amino acids. CDR1 is SGDLS and CDR2 is YYNGEE in the germline V gene. J gave up 8 bases and V 0 bases, and 6 bases lay outside the gene matches. CDR3 coding DNA: TGTGCCAGCAGCGTAGTAGAACTAGCGGGAGGCGATGAGCAGTTCTTC. Encoded protein: CASSVVELAGGDEQFF.

The chain has TRBV7-8 and TRBJ1-5; TRBD1 matches 8 bases. This CDR3 contains 16 residues. Germline CDR1 SGHVS, CDR2 FQNEAQ. The V gene end was trimmed by 4 bases and the J gene end by 7 bases; junction bases not matched to a gene: 12. CDR3 nucleotide sequence: TGTGCCAGCAGCTCAGGGGGCAGGGGGGGGTACCAGCCCCAGCATTTT. This encodes CASSSGGRGGYQPQHF.

V and J are TRBV28 and TRBJ2-7, with D possibly TRBD2 on 5 matching bases. The V end lost 3 bases, the J end lost 4 bases, and 10 bases lay between the germline ends. Germline CDR1 reads MDHEN; CDR2 reads SYDVKM. The CDR3 is 13 residues long. The CDR3 region is CASSFLEGYEQYF. The CDR3 DNA follows: TGTGCCAGCAGTTTTCTTGAGGGTTACGAGCAGTACTTC.